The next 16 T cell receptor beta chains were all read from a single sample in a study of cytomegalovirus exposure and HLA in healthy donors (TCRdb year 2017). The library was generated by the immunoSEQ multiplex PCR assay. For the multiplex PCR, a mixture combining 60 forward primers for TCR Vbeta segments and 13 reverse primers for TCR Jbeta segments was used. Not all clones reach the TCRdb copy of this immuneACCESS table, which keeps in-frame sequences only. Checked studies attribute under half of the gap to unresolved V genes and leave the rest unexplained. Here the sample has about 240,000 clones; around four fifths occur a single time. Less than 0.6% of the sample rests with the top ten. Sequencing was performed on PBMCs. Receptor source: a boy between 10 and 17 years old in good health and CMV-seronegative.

The CDR3 nucleotides are TGTGCCAGCAGCTCTCGGACAGGTACTGGAAACACCATATATTTT. Amino acid sequence: CASSSRTGTGNTIYF. The genes are TRBV7-4 and TRBJ1-3; 7 bases match TRBD1. The V and J ends lost 4 bases and 2 bases, in that order; junction bases with no gene match: 5. This CDR3 region has 15 residues. Germline V gene lookup returns CDR1 SGHVT and CDR2 SQSDAQ.

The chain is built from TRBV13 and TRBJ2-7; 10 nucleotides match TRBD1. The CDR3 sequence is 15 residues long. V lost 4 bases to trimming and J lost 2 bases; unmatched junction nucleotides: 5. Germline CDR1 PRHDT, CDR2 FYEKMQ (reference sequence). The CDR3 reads CASSYSGTGAYEQYF. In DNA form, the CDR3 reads TGTGCCAGCAGCTATTCCGGGACAGGGGCCTACGAGCAGTACTTC.

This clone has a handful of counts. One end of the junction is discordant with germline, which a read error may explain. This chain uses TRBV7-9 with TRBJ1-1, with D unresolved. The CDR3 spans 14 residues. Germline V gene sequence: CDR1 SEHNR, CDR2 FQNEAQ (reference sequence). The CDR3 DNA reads TGTTCCAGCAGCTTAGGGCAGATCAGCGCTGAAGCTTTCTTT. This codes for CSSSLGQISAEAFF.

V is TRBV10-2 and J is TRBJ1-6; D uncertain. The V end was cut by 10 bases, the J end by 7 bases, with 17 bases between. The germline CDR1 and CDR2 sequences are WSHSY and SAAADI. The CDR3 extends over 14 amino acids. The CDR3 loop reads CATRSGGGNSPLHF. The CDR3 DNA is TGCGCCACACGGTCGGGAGGCGGCAATTCACCCCTCCACTTT.

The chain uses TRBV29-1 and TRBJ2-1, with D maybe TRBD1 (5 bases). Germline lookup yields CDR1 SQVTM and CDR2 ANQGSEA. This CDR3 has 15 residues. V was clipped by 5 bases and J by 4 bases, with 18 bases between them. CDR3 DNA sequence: TGCAGCGTTTCAAGGGGTCACTCTACATACAATGAGCAGTTCTTC. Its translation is CSVSRGHSTYNEQFF.

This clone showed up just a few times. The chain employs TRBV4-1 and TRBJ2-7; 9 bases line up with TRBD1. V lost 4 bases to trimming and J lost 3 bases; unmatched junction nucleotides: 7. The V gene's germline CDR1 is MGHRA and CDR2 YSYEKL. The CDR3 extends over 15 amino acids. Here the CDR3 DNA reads TGCGCCAGCAGCCCGATACCGGGACAGGGCTACGAGCAGTACTTC. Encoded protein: CASSPIPGQGYEQYF.

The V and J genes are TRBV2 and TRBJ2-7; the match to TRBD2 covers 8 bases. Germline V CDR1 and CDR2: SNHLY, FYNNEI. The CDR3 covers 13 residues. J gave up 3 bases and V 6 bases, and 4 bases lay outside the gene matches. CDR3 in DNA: TGTGCCAGCAGCCCGGGGGGGTACTACGAGCAGTACTTC. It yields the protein CASSPGGYYEQYF.

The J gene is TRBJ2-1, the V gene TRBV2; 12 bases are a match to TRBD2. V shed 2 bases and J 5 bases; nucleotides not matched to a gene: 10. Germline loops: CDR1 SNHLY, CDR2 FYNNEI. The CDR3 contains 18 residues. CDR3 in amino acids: CASSESPLAGGPHNEQFF. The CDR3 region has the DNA TGTGCCAGCAGTGAAAGTCCCCTAGCGGGGGGGCCTCACAATGAGCAGTTCTTC.

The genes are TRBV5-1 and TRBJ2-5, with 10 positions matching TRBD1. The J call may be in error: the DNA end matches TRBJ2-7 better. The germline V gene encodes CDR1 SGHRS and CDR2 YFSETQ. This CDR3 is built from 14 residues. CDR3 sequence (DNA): TGCGCCAGCAGCTTGCGGGACAGGGGCAGCGAGCAGTACTTC. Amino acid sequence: CASSLRDRGSEQYF.

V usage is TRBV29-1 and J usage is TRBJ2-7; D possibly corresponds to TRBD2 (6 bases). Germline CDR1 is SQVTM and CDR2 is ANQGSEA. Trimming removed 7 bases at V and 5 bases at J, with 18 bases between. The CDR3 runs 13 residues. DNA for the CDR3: TGCAGCGGTGCCGGACTAAACTTCGACGAGCAGTACTTC. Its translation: CSGAGLNFDEQYF.

CDR3 coding DNA: TGCGCCAGCAGCCGTTCTGACAGGGGTGGGGAAAAACTGTTTTTT. Protein product: CASSRSDRGGEKLFF. The chain is built from TRBV5-1 and TRBJ1-4, with 8 bases fitting TRBD1. This CDR3 region has 15 residues. Looked up from germline, CDR1 is SGHRS and CDR2 is YFSETQ. After removal of 4 bases from V and 8 bases from J, the junction contained 10 bases not matched to a gene.

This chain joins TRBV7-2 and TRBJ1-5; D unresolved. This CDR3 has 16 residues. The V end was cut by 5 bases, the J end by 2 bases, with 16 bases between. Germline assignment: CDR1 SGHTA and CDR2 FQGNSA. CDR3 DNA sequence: TGTGCCAGCAGCCCGACCCGGGTTTTGGGCAATCAGCCCCAGCATTTT. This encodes CASSPTRVLGNQPQHF.

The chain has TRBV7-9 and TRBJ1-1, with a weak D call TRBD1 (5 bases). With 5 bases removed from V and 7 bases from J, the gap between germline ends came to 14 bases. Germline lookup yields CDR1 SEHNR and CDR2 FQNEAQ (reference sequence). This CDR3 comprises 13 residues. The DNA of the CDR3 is TGTGCCAGCAGCCAAGGGTGGGGGGGTGAAGCTTTCTTT. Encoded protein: CASSQGWGGEAFF. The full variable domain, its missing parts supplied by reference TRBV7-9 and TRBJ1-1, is DTGVSQNPRHKITKRGQNVTFRCDPISEHNRLYWYRQTLGQGPEFLTYFQNEAQLEKSRLLSDRFSAERPKGSFSTLEIQRTEQGDSAMYLCASSQGWGGEAFFGQGTRLTVV.

CDR3 residues: CASSHSAGRNTEAFF. The CDR3 region has the DNA TGTGCCAGTAGCCACTCGGCGGGCAGGAACACTGAAGCTTTCTTT. This rearrangement joins TRBV19 to TRBJ1-1; D uncertain. The V gene's germline CDR1 is LNHDA and CDR2 SQIVND (reference sequence). The CDR3 length is 15 residues. Trimming took 6 bases from V and 1 from J, leaving 15 bases between them.

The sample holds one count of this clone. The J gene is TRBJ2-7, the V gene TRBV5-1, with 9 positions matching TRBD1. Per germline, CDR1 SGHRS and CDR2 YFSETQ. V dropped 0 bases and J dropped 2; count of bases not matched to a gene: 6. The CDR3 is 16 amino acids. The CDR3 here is CASSLGGTGSTYEQYF. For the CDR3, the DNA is TGCGCCAGCAGCTTGGGCGGGACAGGGTCTACCTACGAGCAGTACTTC.

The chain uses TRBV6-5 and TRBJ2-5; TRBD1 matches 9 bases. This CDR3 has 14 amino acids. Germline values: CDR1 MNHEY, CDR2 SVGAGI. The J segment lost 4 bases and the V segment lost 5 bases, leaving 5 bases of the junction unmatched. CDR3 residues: CASSRTGGPETQYF. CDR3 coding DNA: TGTGCCAGCAGTCGAACAGGGGGCCCAGAGACCCAGTACTTC.